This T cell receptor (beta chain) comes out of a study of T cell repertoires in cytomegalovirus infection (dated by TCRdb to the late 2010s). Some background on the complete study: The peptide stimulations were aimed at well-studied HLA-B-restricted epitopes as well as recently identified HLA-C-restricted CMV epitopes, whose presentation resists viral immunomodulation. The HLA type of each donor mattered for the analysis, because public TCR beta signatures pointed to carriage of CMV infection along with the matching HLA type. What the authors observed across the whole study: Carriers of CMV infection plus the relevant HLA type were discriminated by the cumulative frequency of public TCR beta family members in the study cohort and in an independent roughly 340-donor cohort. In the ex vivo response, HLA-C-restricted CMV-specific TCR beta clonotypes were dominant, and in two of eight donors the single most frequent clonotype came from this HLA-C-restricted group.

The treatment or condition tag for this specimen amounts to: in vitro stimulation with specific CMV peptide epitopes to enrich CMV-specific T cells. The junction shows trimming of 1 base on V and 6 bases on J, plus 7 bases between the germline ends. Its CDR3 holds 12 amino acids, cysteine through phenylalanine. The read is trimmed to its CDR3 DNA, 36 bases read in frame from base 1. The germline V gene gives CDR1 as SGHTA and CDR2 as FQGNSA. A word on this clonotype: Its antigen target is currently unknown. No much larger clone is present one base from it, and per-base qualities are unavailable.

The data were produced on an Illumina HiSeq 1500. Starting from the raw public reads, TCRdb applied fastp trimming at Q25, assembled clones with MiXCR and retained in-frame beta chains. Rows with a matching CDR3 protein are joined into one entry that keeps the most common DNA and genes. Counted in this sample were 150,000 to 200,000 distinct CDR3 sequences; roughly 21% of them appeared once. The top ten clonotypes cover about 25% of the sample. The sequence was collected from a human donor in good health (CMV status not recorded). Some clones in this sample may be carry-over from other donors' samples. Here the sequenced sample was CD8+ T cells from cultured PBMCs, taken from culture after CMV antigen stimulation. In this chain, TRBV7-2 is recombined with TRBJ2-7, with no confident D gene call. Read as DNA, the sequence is TGTGCCAGCAGCTTAGATTTACTCGAGCAGTACTTC. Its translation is CASSLDLLEQYF.